Below are 5 T cell receptor beta chains sequenced from a single sample in a study of cytomegalovirus exposure and HLA in healthy donors. Only in-frame clones appear in the TCRdb table, and some are missing; sequencing was by immunoSEQ multiplex PCR. The sample holds 300,000 to 400,000 clones, about nine tenths seen once. Specimen: PBMCs. These receptors all come from a woman in her late teens or twenties in good health and CMV-seronegative.

The chain links TRBV6-6 to TRBJ1-2; a possible D gene is TRBD1 (5 bases). Germline V lookup: CDR1 MNHNY, CDR2 SVGAGI (reference sequence). The V end lost 6 bases, the J end lost 6 bases, and 14 bases lay between the germline ends. The CDR3 spans 13 residues. The DNA for the CDR3 is TGTGCCAGCAGCACCCAGGGAGGAGATGGCTACACCTTC. This sequence encodes CASSTQGGDGYTF.

The chain has TRBV5-1 and TRBJ1-2; D not certain. The CDR3 length is 14 residues. Trimming removed 4 bases at V and 4 bases at J, with 14 bases between. The germline V gene encodes CDR1 SGHRS and CDR2 YFSETQ. CDR3 DNA: TGCGCCAGCAGCCCGGAACGGGTATCCTATGGCTACACCTTC. Translated, it gives CASSPERVSYGYTF.

CDR3: CASSLAGSRRGEKLFF. The DNA of the CDR3 is TGTGCCAGCAGTTTAGCCGGCAGCCGAAGAGGGGAAAAACTGTTTTTT. The rearrangement links TRBV28 to TRBJ1-4; D is uncertain. The CDR3 totals 16 residues. The germline CDR1 and CDR2 sequences are MDHEN and SYDVKM. V shed 2 bases and J shed 8 bases, with 18 bases lying between them.

The V call is TRBV2, the J call TRBJ2-2; 10 nucleotides line up with TRBD2. This CDR3 spans 15 amino acids. V gave up 8 bases and J gave up 4 bases; unmatched junction bases: 7. Per the germline V gene, CDR1 is SNHLY and CDR2 is FYNNEI. In DNA, the CDR3 is TGTGCCAGCGGCCGGACTAGCGGAGCCACCGGGGAGCTGTTTTTT. It is translated as CASGRTSGATGELFF.

The chain joins TRBV27 to TRBJ1-2; D call uncertain. The germline CDR1 and CDR2 sequences are MNHEY and SMNVEV (reference sequence). The CDR3 covers 15 residues. V was pared by 5 bases and J by 0 bases, with 13 bases between. CDR3 residues: CASSAMEGPNYGYTF. CDR3 nucleotides: TGTGCCAGCAGTGCAATGGAGGGTCCTAACTATGGCTACACCTTC.